The 23 T cell receptor beta chains in this list originate from one sample, sequenced in a study of human T cells and chemical hapten exposure. TCRdb used MiXCR to reprocess the RACE reads, holding one entry per CDR3 protein. The sample has roughly 81,000 distinct CDR3 sequences, about 9% seen once; the top ten hold just over 2.5%. Regarding time point: pre-sensitization, week 0. The treatment: therapeutic diphenylcyclopropenone sensitization with weekly scalp DPC. Sample: whole blood, taken in connection with sensitization to the hapten diphenylcyclopropenone (DPC). These receptors all stem from a man aged 35-49 years with alopecia areata. Some clones in this sample may be carry-over from other donors' samples.

The V and J genes are TRBV7-3 and TRBJ2-3; TRBD1 matches 7 bases. This CDR3 has 14 residues. Trimming at V came to 5 bases and at J to 4 bases, leaving 6 bases not matched to a gene. Germline V gives CDR1 SGHTA, CDR2 FQGTGA. The CDR3 spells CASSAGTEADTQYF. The CDR3 DNA reads TGTGCCAGCAGCGCAGGGACAGAGGCAGATACGCAGTATTTT.

At least ten counts were recorded for this clonotype. The chain recombines TRBV3-1 with TRBJ2-1, with 10 bases identical to TRBD2. CDR1 and CDR2 from the germline V gene are LGHDT and YNNKEL (reference sequence). V was pared by 2 bases and J by 5 bases, with 3 bases of the junction left unmatched. The CDR3 consists of 15 residues. CDR3 DNA sequence: TGTGCCAGCAGCCAATGGACTAGCGGAGACAATGAGCAGTTCTTC. Its protein product is CASSQWTSGDNEQFF.

At least ten counts were recorded for this clonotype. The chain carries TRBV19 and TRBJ1-2, with D perhaps matching TRBD1 (6 bases). The CDR3 loop spans 14 amino acids. Trimming pared 5 bases from V and 4 bases from J, leaving 14 bases between. Looked up from germline, CDR1 is LNHDA and CDR2 is SQIVND (reference sequence). The CDR3 is CASSQPGTPYGYTF. As DNA, the CDR3 is TGTGCCAGTAGTCAGCCCGGGACACCCTATGGCTACACCTTC.

In this sample, this clonotype turned up many times. V gene TRBV12-1 combines with J gene TRBJ1-1. TRBV12-1 is classified as a pseudogene. This CDR3 has 15 amino acids. CDR3 region: CASSFSLGMNTEAFF. The DNA of the CDR3 is TGTGCCAGCAGCTTTTCGCTGGGCATGAACACTGAAGCTTTCTTT.

The chain has TRBV5-4 and TRBJ2-5; tentatively, D is TRBD1 (6 bases). The germline V gene encodes CDR1 SGHNT and CDR2 YYREEE (reference sequence). The CDR3 spans 14 residues. The V gene lost 2 bases and the J gene lost 3 bases, with 11 bases spanning the gap. CDR3 region: CASSFETGKETQYF. The CDR3 region has the DNA TGTGCCAGCAGCTTCGAGACAGGCAAAGAGACCCAGTACTTC.

This clonotype has more than one count but fewer than ten. J is TRBJ2-1 and V is TRBV24-1; D gene ambiguous. Looked up from germline, CDR1 is KGHDR and CDR2 is SFDVKD. V was clipped by 7 bases and J by 12 bases, with 21 bases between them. The CDR3 is 14 residues long. As DNA, the CDR3 is TGTGCCACCAGGCCTGGGGTCGTCCGTTTATGGCAGTTCTTC. Translating gives CATRPGVVRLWQFF.

V gene TRBV12-3 or TRBV12-4 combines with J gene TRBJ2-1; 13 bases map to TRBD2. Trimming cost V 6 bases and J 9 bases; bases outside gene matches: 11. This CDR3 comprises 16 residues. CDR3 sequence: CASRAGLAGVAVEQFF. The CDR3 DNA reads TGTGCCAGCAGAGCAGGACTAGCGGGAGTAGCGGTTGAGCAGTTCTTC.

The chain uses TRBV28 and TRBJ1-5, with TRBD1 as a possible D gene (5 bases). V lost 2 bases to trimming and J lost 7 bases, with 18 bases between them. Germline V lookup: CDR1 MDHEN, CDR2 SYDVKM. The CDR3 length is 16 residues. CDR3 region: CASSLAGVGEVQPQHF. The CDR3 DNA reads as TGTGCCAGCAGTTTAGCGGGCGTGGGGGAGGTACAGCCCCAGCATTTT.

This clonotype has at least ten counts. V and J are TRBV12-3 or TRBV12-4 and TRBJ1-6; D possibly corresponds to TRBD1 (5 bases). This CDR3 spans 14 amino acids. The V gene lost 5 bases and the J gene lost 7 bases, with 12 bases spanning the gap. The CDR3 here is CASSRDRSNSPLHF. The CDR3 DNA reads TGTGCCAGCAGTCGCGACAGATCGAATTCACCCCTCCACTTT.

This clonotype was found a few times. The chain links TRBV6-5 to TRBJ2-7, with TRBD2 as a possible D gene (5 bases). The CDR3 covers 14 residues. Germline CDR1 reads MNHEY; CDR2 reads SVGAGI. V was trimmed by 6 bases and J by 4 bases, leaving 16 bases between them. CDR3 sequence reads: CASSAGSPPYEQYV. The DNA for the CDR3 is TGTGCCAGCAGCGCGGGCTCCCCCCCTTACGAGCAGTACGTC.

This clonotype occurred many times. This chain connects TRBV5-5 to TRBJ1-5; 9 bases align to TRBD1. Trimming removed 1 base from V and 3 bases from J; junction bases left unmatched: 5. CDR3 size: 16 residues. From germline, CDR1 is SGHKS and CDR2 YYEKEE (reference sequence). CDR3 sequence: CASSLWGQGNNQPQHF. The DNA of the CDR3 is TGTGCCAGCAGCTTGTGGGGACAGGGCAACAATCAGCCCCAGCATTTT.

V gene TRBV4-2 combines with J gene TRBJ2-3; 10 bases are shared with TRBD2. The ends lost 1 base at V and 5 bases at J; junction bases unmatched: 6. There are 16 residues in the CDR3. In germline, CDR1 is LGHNA, CDR2 YNFKEQ. The CDR3 region has the DNA TGTGCCAGCAGCCAAGTTCTAGCGGGAGTAAAAGATACGCAGTATTTT. It codes for CASSQVLAGVKDTQYF.

This clonotype was counted at least ten times. The chain carries TRBV18 and TRBJ2-2; 11 bases fit TRBD1. The CDR3 length is 15 residues. V shed 5 bases and J 3 bases; nucleotides not matched to a gene: 2. Germline values: CDR1 KGHSH, CDR2 LQKENI. CDR3: CASSGQGADTGELFF. The DNA for the CDR3 is TGTGCCAGCTCAGGACAGGGGGCGGACACCGGGGAGCTGTTTTTT.

The V gene is TRBV13, the J gene TRBJ2-1; D gene uncertain. Germline V gene lookup returns CDR1 PRHDT and CDR2 FYEKMQ (reference sequence). The CDR3 totals 15 residues. The V gene lost 0 bases and the J gene lost 1 base, with 7 bases spanning the gap. The CDR3 spells CASSLGTVSYNEQFF. The DNA of the CDR3 is TGTGCCAGCAGCTTAGGGACGGTGTCCTACAATGAGCAGTTCTTC.

This clonotype was seen at least ten times. V is TRBV19 and J is TRBJ2-5; D is uncertain. Between the trimmed V and J ends, which lost 1 base and 5 bases, there was a span of 5 bases. Germline V gene sequence: CDR1 LNHDA, CDR2 SQIVND (reference sequence). This CDR3 region has 12 residues. In nucleotides, the CDR3 is TGTGCCAGTAGTATAGCAAGGGAGACCCAGTACTTC. Protein product: CASSIARETQYF.

The chain uses TRBV4-2 and TRBJ2-1; TRBD2 matches at 8 bases. Looked up from germline, CDR1 is LGHNA and CDR2 is YNFKEQ. The length of the CDR3 is 18 residues. V dropped 0 bases and J dropped 0; count of bases not matched to a gene: 7. The CDR3 protein is CASSQEGGGRSSYNEQFF. The CDR3 DNA reads as TGTGCCAGCAGCCAAGAGGGGGGCGGGAGGAGCTCCTACAATGAGCAGTTCTTC.

CDR3 DNA: TGTGCCACCCGATTCTCCACCGGGGAGCTGTTTTTT. As protein: CATRFSTGELFF. The V gene is TRBV27, the J gene TRBJ2-2; D ambiguous. The CDR3 sequence is 12 residues long. Germline V gene data show CDR1 as MNHEY and CDR2 as SMNVEV (reference sequence). The V and J ends lost 10 bases and 4 bases respectively, with 10 bases between them.

The V call is TRBV5-4, the J call TRBJ2-2; D unresolved. The CDR3 runs to 15 residues. With 5 bases removed from V and 2 bases from J, the gap between germline ends came to 13 bases. Per germline, CDR1 SGHNT and CDR2 YYREEE (reference sequence). The CDR3: CASREGRPNTGELFF. Written as DNA, the CDR3 is TGTGCCAGCAGGGAAGGCAGACCTAACACCGGGGAGCTGTTTTTT.

This clonotype was found many times. This chain links TRBV5-1 with TRBJ1-1, with 7 bases identical to TRBD1. CDR3 length: 13 residues. J gave up 8 bases and V 0 bases, and 4 bases lay outside the gene matches. CDR1 and CDR2 (germline): SGHRS, YFSETQ. The CDR3 here is CASSLDEDREAFF. CDR3 DNA sequence: TGCGCCAGCAGCTTGGACGAGGACAGGGAAGCTTTCTTT. Filled out from reference TRBV5-1 and TRBJ1-1, the complete variable domain reads KAGVTQTPRYLIKTRGQQVTLSCSPISGHRSVSWYQQTPGQGLQFLFEYFSETQRNKGNFPGRFSGRQFSNSRSEMNVSTLELGDSALYLCASSLDEDREAFFGQGTRLTVV.

This chain uses TRBV6-2 or TRBV6-3 with TRBJ2-2, with D hard to call. The CDR3 contains 14 residues. Trimming took 4 bases from V and 6 from J, leaving 12 bases between them. Germline V gives CDR1 MNHEY, CDR2 SVGEGT. CDR3 in amino acids: CASSSPLGPGELFF. In DNA, the CDR3 is TGTGCCAGCAGTTCCCCCCTCGGTCCCGGGGAGCTGTTTTTT.

This clonotype was detected ten times or more. V usage is TRBV6-7 and J usage is TRBJ2-7; no reliable D call. TRBV6-7 is labeled an ORF, and its function is uncertain. CDR3 length: 15 residues. Between the trimmed V and J ends, which lost 0 bases and 9 bases, there was a span of 18 bases. In nucleotides, the CDR3 is TGTGCCAGCAGTTACTCACCCGGTGGACCAACCGGGCAGTACGTC. This translates into CASSYSPGGPTGQYV.

This clonotype was counted at least ten times. The rearrangement joins TRBV6-2 or TRBV6-3 to TRBJ2-3; maybe TRBD2 (5 bases). Trimming pared 5 bases from V and 6 bases from J, leaving 9 bases between. This CDR3 has 12 residues. The V gene's germline CDR1 is MNHEY and CDR2 SVGEGT. The CDR3 DNA reads as TGTGCCAGCAGTACTAGTTCGGATACGCAGTATTTT. Its translation: CASSTSSDTQYF.

This clonotype showed up many times. The J gene is TRBJ2-1, the V gene TRBV6-6; 8 bases agree with TRBD1. Germline CDR1 is MNHNY and CDR2 is SVGAGI (reference sequence). V lost 5 bases to trimming and J lost 7 bases; unmatched junction nucleotides: 10. CDR3 length equals 15 residues. CDR3 residues: CASSTGGPSPNEQFF. The CDR3 DNA reads TGTGCCAGCAGTACAGGGGGACCTTCTCCGAATGAGCAGTTCTTC.